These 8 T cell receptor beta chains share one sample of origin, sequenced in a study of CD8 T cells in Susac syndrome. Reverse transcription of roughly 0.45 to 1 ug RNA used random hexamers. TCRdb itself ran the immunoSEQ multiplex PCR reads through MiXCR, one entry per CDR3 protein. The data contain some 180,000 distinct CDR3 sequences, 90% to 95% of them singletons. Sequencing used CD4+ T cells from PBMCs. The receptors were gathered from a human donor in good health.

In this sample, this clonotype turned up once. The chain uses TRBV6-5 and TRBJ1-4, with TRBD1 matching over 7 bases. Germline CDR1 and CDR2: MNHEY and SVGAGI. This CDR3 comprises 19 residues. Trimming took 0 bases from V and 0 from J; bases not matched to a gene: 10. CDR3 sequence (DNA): TGTGCCAGCAGTTACTCCTACAGGGGAGGCATTGCAACTAATGAAAAACTGTTTTTT. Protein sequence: CASSYSYRGGIATNEKLFF.

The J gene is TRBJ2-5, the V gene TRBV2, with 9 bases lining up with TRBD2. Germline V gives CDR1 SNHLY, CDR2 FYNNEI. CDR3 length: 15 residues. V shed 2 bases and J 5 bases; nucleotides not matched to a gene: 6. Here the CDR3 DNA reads TGTGCCAGCAGTGAACGGCGGGGGGGCCGGGAGACCCAGTACTTC. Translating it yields CASSERRGGRETQYF.

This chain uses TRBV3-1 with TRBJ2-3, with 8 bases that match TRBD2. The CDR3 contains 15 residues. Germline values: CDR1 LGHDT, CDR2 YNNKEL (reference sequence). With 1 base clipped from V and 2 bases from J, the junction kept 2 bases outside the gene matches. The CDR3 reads CASSQVAGTTDTQYF. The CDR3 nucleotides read TGTGCCAGCAGCCAAGTAGCGGGGACCACAGATACGCAGTATTTT.

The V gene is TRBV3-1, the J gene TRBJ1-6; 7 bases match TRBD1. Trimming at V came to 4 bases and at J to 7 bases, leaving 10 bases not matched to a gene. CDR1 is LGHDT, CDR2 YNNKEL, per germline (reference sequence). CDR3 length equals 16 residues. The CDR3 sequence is CASSPLTGSGNSPLHF. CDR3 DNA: TGTGCCAGCAGCCCCCTGACAGGGTCGGGAAATTCACCCCTCCACTTT.

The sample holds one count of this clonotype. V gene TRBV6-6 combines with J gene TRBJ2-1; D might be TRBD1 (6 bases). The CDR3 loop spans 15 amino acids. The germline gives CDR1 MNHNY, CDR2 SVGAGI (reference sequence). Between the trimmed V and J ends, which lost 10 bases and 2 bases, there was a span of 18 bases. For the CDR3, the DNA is TGTGCCACCCAGAATACAGGGACGGCCTACAATGAGCAGTTCTTC. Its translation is CATQNTGTAYNEQFF.

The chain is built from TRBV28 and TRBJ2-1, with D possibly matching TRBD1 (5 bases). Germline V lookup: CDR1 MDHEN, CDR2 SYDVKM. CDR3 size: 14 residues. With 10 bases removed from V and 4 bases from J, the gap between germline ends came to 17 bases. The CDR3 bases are TGTGCCACCTCGTCCCACAGGTTGTACAATGAGCAGTTCTTC. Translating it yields CATSSHRLYNEQFF.

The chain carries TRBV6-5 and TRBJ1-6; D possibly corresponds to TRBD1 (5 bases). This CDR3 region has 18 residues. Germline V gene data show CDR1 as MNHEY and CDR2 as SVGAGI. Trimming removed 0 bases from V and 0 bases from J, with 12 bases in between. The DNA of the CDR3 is TGTGCCAGCAGTTACTCGGGGCGGACGAGCTCCTATAATTCACCCCTCCACTTT. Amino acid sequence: CASSYSGRTSSYNSPLHF.

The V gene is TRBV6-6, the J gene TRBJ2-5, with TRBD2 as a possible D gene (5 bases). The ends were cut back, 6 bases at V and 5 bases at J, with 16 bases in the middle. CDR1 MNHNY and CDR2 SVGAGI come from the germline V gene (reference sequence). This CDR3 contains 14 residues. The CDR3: CASSNSVSGETQYF. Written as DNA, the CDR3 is TGTGCCAGCAGCAACTCTGTCTCGGGGGAGACCCAGTACTTC.